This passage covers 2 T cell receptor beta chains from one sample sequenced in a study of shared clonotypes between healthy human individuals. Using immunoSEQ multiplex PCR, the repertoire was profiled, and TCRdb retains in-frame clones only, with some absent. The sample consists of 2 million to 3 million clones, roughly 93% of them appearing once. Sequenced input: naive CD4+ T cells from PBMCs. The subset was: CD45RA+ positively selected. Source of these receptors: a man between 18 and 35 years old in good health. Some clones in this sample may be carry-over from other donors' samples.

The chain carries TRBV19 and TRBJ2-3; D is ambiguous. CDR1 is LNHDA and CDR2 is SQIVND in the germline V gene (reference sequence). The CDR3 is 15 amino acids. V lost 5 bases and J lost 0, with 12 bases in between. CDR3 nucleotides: TGTGCCAGTAGTGCTGGCTTCACTAGCACAGATACGCAGTATTTT. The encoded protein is CASSAGFTSTDTQYF. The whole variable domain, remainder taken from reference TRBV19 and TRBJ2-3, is DGGITQSPKYLFRKEGQNVTLSCEQNLNHDAMYWYRQDPGQGLRLIYYSQIVNDFQKGDIAEGYSVSREKKESFPLTVTSAQKNPTAFYLCASSAGFTSTDTQYFGPGTRLTVL.

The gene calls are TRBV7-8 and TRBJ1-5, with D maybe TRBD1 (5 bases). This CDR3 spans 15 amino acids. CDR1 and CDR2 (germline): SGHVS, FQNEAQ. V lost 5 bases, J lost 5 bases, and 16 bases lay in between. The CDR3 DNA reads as TGTGCCAGCAGCCTCACAGGAGGGAACGATCAGCCCCAGCATTTT. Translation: CASSLTGGNDQPQHF.